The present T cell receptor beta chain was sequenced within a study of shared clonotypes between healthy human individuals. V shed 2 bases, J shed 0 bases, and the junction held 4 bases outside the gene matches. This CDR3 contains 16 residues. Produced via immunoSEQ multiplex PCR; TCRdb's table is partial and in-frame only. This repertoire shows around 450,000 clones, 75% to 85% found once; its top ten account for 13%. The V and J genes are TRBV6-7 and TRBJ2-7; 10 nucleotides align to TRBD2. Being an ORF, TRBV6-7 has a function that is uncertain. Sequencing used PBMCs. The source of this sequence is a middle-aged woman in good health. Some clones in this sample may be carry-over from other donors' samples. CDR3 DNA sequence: TGTGCCAGCAGTTACACGGCTAGCGGGAGCTCCTACGAGCAGTACTTC. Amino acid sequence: CASSYTASGSSYEQYF.